Detailed here is one T cell receptor beta chain. Its antigen is unknown. The CDR3 has 17 residues. Germline CDR1 SGHRS, CDR2 YFSETQ. The V gene lost 7 bases and the J gene lost 3 bases, with 22 bases spanning the gap. This entry belongs to a study of neoadjuvant nivolumab and ipilimumab in lung cancer. Study-wide background: Nivolumab 3 mg/kg was given days 1, 15 and 29, plus ipilimumab 1 mg/kg day 1 in combination.

This table comes from immunoSEQ multiplex PCR, and its TCRdb copy is limited to in-frame clones, with some not included. The repertoire holds around 7,500 clones, with approximately 76% as singletons. Study outcomes and limitations: TCR sequencing covered a small number of samples. TCR richness and clonality were higher in tumors than adjacent uninvolved lung. Blood richness before therapy tracked richness in tumors resected after neoadjuvant therapy.

The TCR sequence derives from an adult with non-small cell lung cancer. Sequencing used tumor tissue, obtained after neoadjuvant nivolumab, alone or with ipilimumab, at or shortly before surgery. This rearrangement joins TRBV5-1 to TRBJ2-2; D remains ambiguous. This CDR3 reads CASAQGYGRRDTGELFF. The CDR3 nucleotides are TGCGCCAGCGCCCAAGGGTACGGGCGCCGGGACACCGGGGAGCTGTTTTTT.